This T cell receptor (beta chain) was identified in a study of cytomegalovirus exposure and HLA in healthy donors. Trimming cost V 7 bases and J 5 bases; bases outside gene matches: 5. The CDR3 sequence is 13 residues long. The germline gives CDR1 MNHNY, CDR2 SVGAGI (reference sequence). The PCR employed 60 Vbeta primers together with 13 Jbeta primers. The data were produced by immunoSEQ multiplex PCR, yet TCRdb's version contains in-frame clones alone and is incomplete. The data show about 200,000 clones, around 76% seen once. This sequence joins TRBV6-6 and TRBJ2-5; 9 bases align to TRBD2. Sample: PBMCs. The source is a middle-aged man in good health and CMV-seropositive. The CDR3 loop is CASILAGAETQYF. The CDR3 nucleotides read TGTGCCAGCATTTTAGCGGGAGCGGAGACCCAGTACTTC.